This T cell receptor beta chain was recovered during a study of cytomegalovirus exposure and HLA in healthy donors. V lost 3 bases, J lost 5 bases, and 19 bases lay in between. Germline V gene data show CDR1 as GTSNPN and CDR2 as SVGIG (reference sequence). CDR3 size: 15 residues. The PCR contained 60 Vbeta and 13 Jbeta primers. Repertoires were generated with immunoSEQ multiplex PCR, while TCRdb's copy carries only in-frame clones and drops some. The top ten hold around 3.8% of the sample, which has some 100,000 clones, roughly three quarters seen once. The clonotype comes from a woman in her fifties or sixties in good health and CMV-seropositive. Sequenced: PBMCs. The J gene is TRBJ1-2, the V gene TRBV30; perhaps TRBD1 as D (5 bases). CDR3 region: CAWRIRDREFYGYTF. Here the CDR3 DNA reads TGTGCCTGGAGAATCCGGGACCGGGAGTTTTATGGCTACACCTTC.